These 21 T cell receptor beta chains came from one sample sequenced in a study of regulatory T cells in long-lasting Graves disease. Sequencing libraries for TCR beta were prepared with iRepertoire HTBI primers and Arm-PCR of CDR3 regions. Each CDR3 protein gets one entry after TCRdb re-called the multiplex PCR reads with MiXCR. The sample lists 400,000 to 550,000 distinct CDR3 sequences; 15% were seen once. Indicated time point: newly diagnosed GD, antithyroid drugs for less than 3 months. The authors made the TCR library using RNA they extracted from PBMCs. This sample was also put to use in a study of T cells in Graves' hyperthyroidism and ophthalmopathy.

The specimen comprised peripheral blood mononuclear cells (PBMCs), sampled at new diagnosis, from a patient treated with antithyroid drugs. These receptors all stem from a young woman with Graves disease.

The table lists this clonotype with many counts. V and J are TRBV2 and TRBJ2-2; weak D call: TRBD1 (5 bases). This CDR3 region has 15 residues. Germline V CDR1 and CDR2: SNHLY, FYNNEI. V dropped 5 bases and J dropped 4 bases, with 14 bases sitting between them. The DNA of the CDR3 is TGTGCCAGCAGTAGAAATCAGGGCTCCACCGGGGAGCTGTTTTTT. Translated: CASSRNQGSTGELFF. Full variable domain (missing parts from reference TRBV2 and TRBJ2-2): EPEVTQTPSHQVTQMGQEVILRCVPISNHLYFYWYRQILGQKVEFLVSFYNNEISEKSEIFDDQFSVERPDGSNFTLKIRSTKLEDSAMYFCASSRNQGSTGELFFGEGSRLTVL.

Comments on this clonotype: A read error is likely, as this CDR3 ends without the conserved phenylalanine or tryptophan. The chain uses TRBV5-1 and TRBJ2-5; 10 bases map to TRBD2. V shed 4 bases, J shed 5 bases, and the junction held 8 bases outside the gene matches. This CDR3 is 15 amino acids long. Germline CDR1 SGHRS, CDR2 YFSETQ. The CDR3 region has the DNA TGCGCCAGCAGCCCGCCTAGCGGGAGTTTGGAGACCCAGTACTCC. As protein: CASSPPSGSLETQYS.

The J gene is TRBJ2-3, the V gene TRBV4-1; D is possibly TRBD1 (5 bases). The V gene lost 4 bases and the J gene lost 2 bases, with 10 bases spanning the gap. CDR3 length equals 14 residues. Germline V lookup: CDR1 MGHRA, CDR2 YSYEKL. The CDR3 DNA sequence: TGCGCCAGCAGCCGGGGCCTAGACACAGATACGCAGTATTTT. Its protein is CASSRGLDTDTQYF.

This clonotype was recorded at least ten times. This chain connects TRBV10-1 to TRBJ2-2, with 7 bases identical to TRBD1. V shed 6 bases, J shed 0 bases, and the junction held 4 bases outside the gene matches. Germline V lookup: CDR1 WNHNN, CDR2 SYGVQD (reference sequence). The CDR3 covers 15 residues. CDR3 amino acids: CASSAGTANTGELFF. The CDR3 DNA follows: TGCGCCAGCAGCGCCGGGACAGCGAACACCGGGGAGCTGTTTTTT.

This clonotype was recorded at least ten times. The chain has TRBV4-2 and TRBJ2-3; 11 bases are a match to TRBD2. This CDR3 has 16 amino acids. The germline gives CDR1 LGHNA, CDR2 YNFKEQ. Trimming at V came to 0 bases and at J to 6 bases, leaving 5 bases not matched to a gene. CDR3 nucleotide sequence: TGTGCCAGCAGCCAAGATTGGTCTAGCGGGGGGGATACGCAGTATTTT. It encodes CASSQDWSSGGDTQYF.

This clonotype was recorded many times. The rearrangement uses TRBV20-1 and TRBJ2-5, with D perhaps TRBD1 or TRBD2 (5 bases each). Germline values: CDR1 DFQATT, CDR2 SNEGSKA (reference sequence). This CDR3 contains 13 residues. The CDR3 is CRAGAMYQETQYF. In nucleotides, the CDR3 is TGCAGGGCCGGGGCCATGTACCAAGAGACCCAGTACTTC.

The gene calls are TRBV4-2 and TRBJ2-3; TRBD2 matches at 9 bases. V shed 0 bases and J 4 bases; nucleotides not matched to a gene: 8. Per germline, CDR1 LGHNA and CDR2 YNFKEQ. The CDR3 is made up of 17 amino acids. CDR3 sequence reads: CASSQERAGGPADTQYF. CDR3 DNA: TGTGCCAGCAGCCAAGAACGCGCGGGAGGGCCCGCAGATACGCAGTATTTT.

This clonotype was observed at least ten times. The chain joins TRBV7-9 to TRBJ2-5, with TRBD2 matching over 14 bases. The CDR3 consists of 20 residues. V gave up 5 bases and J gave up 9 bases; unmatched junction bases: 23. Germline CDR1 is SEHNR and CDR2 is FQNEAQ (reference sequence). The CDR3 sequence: CASSPYPAFTGTSGSQAQYF. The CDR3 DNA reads TGTGCCAGCAGCCCCTACCCTGCCTTTACCGGGACTAGCGGGAGTCAGGCCCAGTACTTC.

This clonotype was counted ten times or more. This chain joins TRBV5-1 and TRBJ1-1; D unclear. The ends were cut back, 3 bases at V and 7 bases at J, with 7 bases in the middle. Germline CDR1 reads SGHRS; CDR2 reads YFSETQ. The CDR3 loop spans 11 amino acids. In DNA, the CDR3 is TGCGCCAGCAGCTCGGATCATGAAGCTTTCTTT. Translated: CASSSDHEAFF.

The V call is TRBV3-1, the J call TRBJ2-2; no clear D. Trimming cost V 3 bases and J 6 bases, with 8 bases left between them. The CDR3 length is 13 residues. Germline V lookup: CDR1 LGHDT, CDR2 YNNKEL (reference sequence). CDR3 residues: CASSQLRSGELFF. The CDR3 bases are TGTGCCAGCAGCCAGCTTAGGTCCGGGGAGCTGTTTTTT.

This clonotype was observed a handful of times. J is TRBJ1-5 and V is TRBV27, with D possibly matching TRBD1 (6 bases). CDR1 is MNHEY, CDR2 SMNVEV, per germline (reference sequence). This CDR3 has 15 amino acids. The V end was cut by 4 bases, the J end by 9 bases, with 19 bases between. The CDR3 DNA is TGTGCCAGCAGTTCTCACGATGGGGGCGGGGGGCCCCAGCATTTT. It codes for CASSSHDGGGGPQHF.

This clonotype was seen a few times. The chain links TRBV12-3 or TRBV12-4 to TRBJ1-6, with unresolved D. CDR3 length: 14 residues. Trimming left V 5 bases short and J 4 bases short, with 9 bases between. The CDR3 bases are TGTGCCAGCAGTCAGTCAGTTTATAATTCACCCCTCCACTTT. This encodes CASSQSVYNSPLHF.

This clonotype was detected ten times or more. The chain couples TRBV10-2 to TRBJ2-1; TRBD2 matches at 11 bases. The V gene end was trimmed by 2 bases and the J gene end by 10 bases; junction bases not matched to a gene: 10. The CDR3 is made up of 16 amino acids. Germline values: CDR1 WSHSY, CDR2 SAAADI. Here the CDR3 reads CASSEILAGAGGEQFF. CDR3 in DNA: TGCGCCAGCAGTGAGATACTAGCGGGAGCCGGGGGAGAGCAGTTCTTC.

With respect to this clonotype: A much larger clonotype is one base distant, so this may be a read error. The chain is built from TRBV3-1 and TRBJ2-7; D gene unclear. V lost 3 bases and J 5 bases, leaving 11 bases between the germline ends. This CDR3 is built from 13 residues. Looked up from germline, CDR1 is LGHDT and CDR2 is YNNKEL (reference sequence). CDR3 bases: TGTGCCAGCAGCCAGGTTGGATACCACGAGCAGTACTTC. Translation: CASSQVGYHEQYF.

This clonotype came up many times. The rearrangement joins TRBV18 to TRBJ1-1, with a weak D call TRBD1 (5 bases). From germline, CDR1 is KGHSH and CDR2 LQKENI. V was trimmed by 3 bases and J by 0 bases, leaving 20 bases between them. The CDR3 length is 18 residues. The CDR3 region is CASSPAAWDGIMNTEAFF. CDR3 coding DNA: TGTGCCAGCTCACCCGCGGCCTGGGACGGAATAATGAACACTGAAGCTTTCTTT.

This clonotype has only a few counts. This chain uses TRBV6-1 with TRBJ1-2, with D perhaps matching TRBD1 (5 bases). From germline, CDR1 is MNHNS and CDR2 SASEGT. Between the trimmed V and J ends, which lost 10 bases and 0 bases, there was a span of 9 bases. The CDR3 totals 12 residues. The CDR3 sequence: CAISGPNYGYTF. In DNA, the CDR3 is TGTGCCATCTCAGGGCCTAACTATGGCTACACCTTC.

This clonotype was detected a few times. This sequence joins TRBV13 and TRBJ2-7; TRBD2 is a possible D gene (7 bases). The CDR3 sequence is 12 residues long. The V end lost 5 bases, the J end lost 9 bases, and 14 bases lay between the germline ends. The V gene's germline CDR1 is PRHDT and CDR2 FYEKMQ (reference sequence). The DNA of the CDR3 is TGTGCCAGCAGCCGCGATGGGGGGGCGCAGTACTTC. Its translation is CASSRDGGAQYF.

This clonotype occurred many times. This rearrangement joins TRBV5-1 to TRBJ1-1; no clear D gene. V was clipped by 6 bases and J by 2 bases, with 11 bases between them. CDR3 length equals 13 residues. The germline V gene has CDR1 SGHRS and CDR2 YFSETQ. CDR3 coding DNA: TGCGCCAGCATTGGCGCTATAAACACTGAAGCTTTCTTT. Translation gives CASIGAINTEAFF.

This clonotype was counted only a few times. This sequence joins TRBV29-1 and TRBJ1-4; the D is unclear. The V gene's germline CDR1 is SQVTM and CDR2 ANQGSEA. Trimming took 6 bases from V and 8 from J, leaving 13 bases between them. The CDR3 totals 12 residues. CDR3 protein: CSVREGREKLFF. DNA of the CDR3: TGCAGCGTGAGGGAAGGAAGGGAAAAACTGTTTTTT.

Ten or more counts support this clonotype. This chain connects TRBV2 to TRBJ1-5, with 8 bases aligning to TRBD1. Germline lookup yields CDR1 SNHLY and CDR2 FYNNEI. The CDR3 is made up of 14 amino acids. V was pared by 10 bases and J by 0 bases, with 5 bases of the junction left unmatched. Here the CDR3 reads CATGTGDSNQPQHF. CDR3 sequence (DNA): TGTGCCACTGGGACAGGAGATAGCAATCAGCCCCAGCATTTT.

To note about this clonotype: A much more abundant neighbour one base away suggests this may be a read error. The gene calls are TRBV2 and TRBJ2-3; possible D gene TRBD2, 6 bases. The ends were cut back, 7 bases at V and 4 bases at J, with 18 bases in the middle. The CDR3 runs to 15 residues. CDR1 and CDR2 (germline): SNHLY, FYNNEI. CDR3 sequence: CASKVGERRADTQYF. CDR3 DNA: TGTGCCAGCAAGGTAGGGGAGAGGAGGGCAGATACGCAGTATTTT. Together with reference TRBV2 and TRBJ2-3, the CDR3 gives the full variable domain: EPEVTQTPSHQVTQMGQEVILRCVPISNHLYFYWYRQILGQKVEFLVSFYNNEISEKSEIFDDQFSVERPDGSNFTLKIRSTKLEDSAMYFCASKVGERRADTQYFGPGTRLTVL.